These 9 T cell receptor beta chains share one sample of origin, sequenced in a study of blood T cell repertoires in COVID-19. TCRdb's copy holds only in-frame clones and misses some; the assay was immunoSEQ multiplex PCR. This table holds around 120,000 clones, around 79% found once. Sequenced material: peripheral blood. These receptors came from a man in his sixties or seventies with active or convalescent COVID-19.

The chain employs TRBV2 and TRBJ2-1; TRBD2 might be the D (5 bases). The CDR3 has 13 amino acids. Trimming removed 7 bases from V and 4 bases from J, with 11 bases in between. Germline V lookup: CDR1 SNHLY, CDR2 FYNNEI. The CDR3 nucleotides are TGTGCCAGCACGGAGGTGGAATACAATGAGCAGTTCTTC. The encoded protein is CASTEVEYNEQFF.

V and J are TRBV27 and TRBJ2-3; D is perhaps TRBD1 (6 bases). CDR1 is MNHEY, CDR2 SMNVEV, per germline (reference sequence). CDR3 size: 15 residues. The ends were cut back, 2 bases at V and 4 bases at J, with 13 bases in the middle. CDR3 bases: TGTGCCAGCAGTTTAGAGAGGGGGAACGCAGATACGCAGTATTTT. Encoded protein: CASSLERGNADTQYF.

The chain uses TRBV4-1 and TRBJ1-4, with no clear D. V shed 6 bases and J shed 6 bases, with 17 bases lying between them. Germline V lookup: CDR1 MGHRA, CDR2 YSYEKL. The CDR3 spans 15 residues. The CDR3 loop is CASRLTGSLDEKLFF. The DNA of the CDR3 is TGCGCCAGCAGACTCACCGGGTCTCTGGATGAAAAACTGTTTTTT.

The chain employs TRBV5-4 and TRBJ1-4; 7 nucleotides match TRBD1. CDR3 length: 15 residues. J was trimmed by 4 bases and V by 3 bases; bases with no gene match: 6. CDR1 and CDR2 from the germline V gene are SGHNT and YYREEE (reference sequence). This CDR3 reads CASSYSGGSNEKLFF. DNA for the CDR3: TGTGCCAGCAGCTATTCAGGGGGTAGTAATGAAAAACTGTTTTTT.

The genes are TRBV6-5 and TRBJ1-4; tentatively, D is TRBD1 (5 bases). The length of the CDR3 is 14 residues. The V gene's germline CDR1 is MNHEY and CDR2 SVGAGI. V shed 7 bases and J shed 1 base, with 10 bases lying between them. The CDR3 spells CASINDRTNEKLFF. CDR3 bases: TGTGCCAGCATTAACGACAGAACTAATGAAAAACTGTTTTTT.

In regard to this clone: One end of the junction varies from germline; a read error may be responsible. The chain links TRBV12-3 or TRBV12-4 to TRBJ1-2; TRBD1 is a possible D gene (6 bases). The CDR3 is made up of 11 amino acids. The CDR3 DNA reads as TGTGCCAGCAGTTTTTTGGGGGCCCCGAGCTTT. This codes for CASSFLGAPSF.

Of note for this clone: This specimen includes other DNA sequences encoding the same CDR3. The rearrangement links TRBV7-9 to TRBJ2-7; 7 bases agree with TRBD2. The V segment lost 3 bases and the J segment 4 bases; nucleotides outside the gene matches: 6. The CDR3 runs 14 residues. Germline-derived CDR1 and CDR2 are SEHNR and FQNEAQ (reference sequence). CDR3 DNA: TGTGCCAGCAGCTTCGGGGGGACCTTTTACGAGCAGTACTTC. This sequence encodes CASSFGGTFYEQYF.

The V and J genes are TRBV2 and TRBJ1-1; D call uncertain. V lost 6 bases and J 5 bases, leaving 10 bases between the germline ends. The germline CDR1 and CDR2 sequences are SNHLY and FYNNEI. CDR3 size: 12 residues. CDR3 loop: CASSPGRTEAFF. Written as DNA, the CDR3 is TGTGCCAGCAGCCCCGGTCGAACTGAAGCTTTCTTT. Full variable domain (remainder filled in from reference TRBV2 and TRBJ1-1): EPEVTQTPSHQVTQMGQEVILRCVPISNHLYFYWYRQILGQKVEFLVSFYNNEISEKSEIFDDQFSVERPDGSNFTLKIRSTKLEDSAMYFCASSPGRTEAFFGQGTRLTVV.

V and J are TRBV9 and TRBJ1-3; D may be TRBD1 (5 bases). CDR1 and CDR2 (germline): SGDLS, YYNGEE. V lost 3 bases and J lost 4, with 11 bases in between. The CDR3 is made up of 14 amino acids. CDR3 in DNA: TGTGCCAGCAGCGACAGACAGTTAGGAAACACCATATATTTT. Translating it yields CASSDRQLGNTIYF.